Listed here is a single TCR beta chain. No antigen is known for it. V lost 3 bases and J 4 bases, leaving 6 bases between the germline ends. The germline V gene has CDR1 SSHAT and CDR2 FNYEAQ (reference sequence). This CDR3 spans 13 amino acids. The data derive from a study of T-cell reconstitution after alpha-beta-depleted transplantation in children. Study results and limitations: Diversity of TCRbeta at day 60 was high in some patients, arising from surviving recipient T cells and thymic progenitors. Several hundred rapidly expanded clones from non-depleted graft cells reportedly supplied alpha-beta T cells about two months post-transplant.

Construction of the TCRbeta library involved unique molecular identifiers. TCRdb independently ran MiXCR on the PCR reads; one entry per CDR3 protein. The sample has about 980,000 distinct CDR3 sequences; under 30% are singletons. Sequenced material: PBMCs, mostly from graft donor cells, taken 360 days after TCRalphabeta/CD19-depleted stem cell transplant. The TCR comes from a boy under three years old who had a stem cell transplant for SCID, so the T cells may come from the graft donor. V gene TRBV7-7 combines with J gene TRBJ2-2, with unresolved D. CDR3 loop: CASSFNPTGELFF. CDR3 in DNA: TGTGCCAGCAGCTTTAATCCCACCGGGGAGCTGTTTTTT.